Only a few counts were recorded for the clone carrying this T cell receptor beta chain. Patients in Seattle were enrolled during active infection, then followed longitudinally. This record comes from a study of blood T cell repertoires in COVID-19. Study overall: Both acute and convalescent COVID-19 samples were obtained from the United States, Italy and Spain. T cells, B-cell-depleted T cells, or PBMCs supplied cDNA or gDNA.

This CDR3 contains 16 residues. V lost 0 bases to trimming and J lost 4 bases, with 15 bases between them. Germline V gene data show CDR1 as KGHSH and CDR2 as LQKENI. In the original workflow: Estimation of nucleated cell counts relied on the amplification of reference gene primers. Only in-frame clones appear in the TCRdb table, and some are missing; sequencing was by immunoSEQ multiplex PCR. V and J calls and clone size are copied from that table; D and trimming were computed from the DNA. The sample includes tens of thousands of clones, 87% of them seen just once. Material: peripheral blood. This sequence originates from a woman in her sixties or seventies with COVID-19, enrolled during active disease. The V gene is TRBV18, the J gene TRBJ1-1; D call uncertain. CDR3 nucleotide sequence: TGTGCCAGCTCACCACCGGTGCCGCCCCGGGGCACTGAAGCTTTCTTT. Encoded protein: CASSPPVPPRGTEAFF.